This TCR beta chain derives from a study of T cell changes during pregnancy in multiple sclerosis. This CDR3 contains 13 residues. Germline CDR1 reads MNHEY; CDR2 reads SMNVEV (reference sequence). V lost 5 bases and J 4 bases, leaving 9 bases between the germline ends. Profiled with immunoSEQ multiplex PCR; TCRdb holds only in-frame clones, not every one. The table shows approximately 68,000 clones, with roughly nine tenths occurring only once. This specimen consisted of peripheral blood, obtained in the second trimester of pregnancy. J is TRBJ1-5 and V is TRBV27; weak D call: TRBD1 (6 bases). This clonotype originated in a female donor with multiple sclerosis, enrolled in a pregnancy study. The CDR3 protein is CASSKQGNQPQHF. The CDR3, as DNA: TGTGCCAGCAGTAAACAGGGAAATCAGCCCCAGCATTTT.